The clone carrying this T cell receptor (beta chain) showed up many times. The antigen remains unidentified. What was amplified from RNA transcripts were TCR beta CDR3 regions. The HTBI primer set drove a first-round RT-PCR of the TCR CDR3. Each CDR3 protein is one row after TCRdb ran MiXCR on the multiplex PCR reads. The sample records some 250,000 distinct CDR3 sequences, 13% to 15% being singletons. Diagnosing involved the use of clinical symptoms, serum thyroxine and TRAb, thyroid ultrasound and orbital computed tomography. The sample originates from a study of T cells in Graves' hyperthyroidism and ophthalmopathy. Findings of the study overall: It was a median about seven months before onset that the model predicted ophthalmopathy. From stable hyperthyroidism, ophthalmopathy was separated by a 13 V-J model.

The CDR3 length is 13 residues. V lost 3 bases to trimming and J lost 4 bases, with 9 bases between them. Per germline, CDR1 MNHEY and CDR2 SMNVEV (reference sequence). Sequencing was done on a sample of blood. The receptor's source is a woman aged 40 to 50 with Graves' hyperthyroidism that later progressed to Graves' ophthalmopathy. The rearrangement uses TRBV27 and TRBJ1-2; tentatively, D is TRBD1 (5 bases). CDR3 coding DNA: TGTGCCAGCAGTTTCCTCGGGGGCTATGGCTACACCTTC. This sequence encodes CASSFLGGYGYTF.